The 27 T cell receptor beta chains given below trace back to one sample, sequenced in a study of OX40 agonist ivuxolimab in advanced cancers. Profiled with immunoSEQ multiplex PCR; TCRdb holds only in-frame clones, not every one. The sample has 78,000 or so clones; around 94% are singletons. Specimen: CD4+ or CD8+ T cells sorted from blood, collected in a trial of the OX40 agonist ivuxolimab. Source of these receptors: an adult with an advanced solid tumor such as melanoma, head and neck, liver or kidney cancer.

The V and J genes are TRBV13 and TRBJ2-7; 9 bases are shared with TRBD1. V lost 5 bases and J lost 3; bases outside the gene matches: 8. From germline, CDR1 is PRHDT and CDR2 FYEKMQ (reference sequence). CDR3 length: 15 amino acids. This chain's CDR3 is CASSTQGQGVYEQYF. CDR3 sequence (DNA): TGTGCCAGCAGCACCCAGGGACAGGGTGTCTACGAGCAGTACTTC.

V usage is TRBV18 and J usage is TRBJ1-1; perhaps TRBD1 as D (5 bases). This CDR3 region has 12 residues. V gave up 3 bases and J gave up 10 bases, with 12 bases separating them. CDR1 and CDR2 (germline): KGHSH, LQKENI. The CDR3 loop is CASSPRDGGAFF. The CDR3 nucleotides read TGTGCCAGCTCACCCCGGGATGGGGGAGCTTTCTTT.

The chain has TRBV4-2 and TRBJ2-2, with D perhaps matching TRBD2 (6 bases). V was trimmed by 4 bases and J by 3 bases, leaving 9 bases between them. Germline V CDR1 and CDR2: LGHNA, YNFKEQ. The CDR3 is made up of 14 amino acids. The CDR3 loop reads CASSPGTYTGELFF. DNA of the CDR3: TGTGCCAGCAGCCCAGGGACTTACACCGGGGAGCTGTTTTTT.

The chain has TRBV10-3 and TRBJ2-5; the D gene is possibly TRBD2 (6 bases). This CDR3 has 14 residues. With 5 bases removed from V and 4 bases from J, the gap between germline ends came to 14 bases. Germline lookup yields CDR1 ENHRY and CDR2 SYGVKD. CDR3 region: CAISSRGGVETQYF. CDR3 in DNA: TGTGCCATCAGTAGTCGTGGAGGGGTAGAGACCCAGTACTTC.

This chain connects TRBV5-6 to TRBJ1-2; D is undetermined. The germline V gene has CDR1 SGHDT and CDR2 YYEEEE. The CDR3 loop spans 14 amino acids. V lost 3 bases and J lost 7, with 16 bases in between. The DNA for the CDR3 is TGTGCCAGCAGCTACACCACGCGGGGTCTTGGCTACACCTTC. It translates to CASSYTTRGLGYTF.

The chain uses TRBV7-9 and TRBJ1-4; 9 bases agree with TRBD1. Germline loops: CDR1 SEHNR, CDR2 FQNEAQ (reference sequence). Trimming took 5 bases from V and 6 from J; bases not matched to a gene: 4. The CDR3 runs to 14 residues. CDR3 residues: CASSTWTGDEKLFF. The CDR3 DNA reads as TGTGCCAGCAGCACTTGGACAGGGGATGAAAAACTGTTTTTT.

The CDR3 sequence: CAIRAGTEVAYEQYF. The CDR3 DNA sequence: TGTGCCATCAGAGCCGGGACTGAGGTGGCCTACGAGCAGTACTTC. V gene TRBV10-3 combines with J gene TRBJ2-7, with D tentatively TRBD2 (6 bases). The CDR3 covers 15 residues. Germline CDR1 reads ENHRY; CDR2 reads SYGVKD. Trimming pared 6 bases from V and 2 bases from J, leaving 17 bases between.

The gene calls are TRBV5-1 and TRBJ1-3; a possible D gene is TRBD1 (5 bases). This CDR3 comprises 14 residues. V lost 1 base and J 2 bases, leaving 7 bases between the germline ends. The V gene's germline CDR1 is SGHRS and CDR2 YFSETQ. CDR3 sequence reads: CASSLPGPGNTIYF. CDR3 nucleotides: TGCGCCAGCAGCTTGCCGGGACCTGGAAACACCATATATTTT.

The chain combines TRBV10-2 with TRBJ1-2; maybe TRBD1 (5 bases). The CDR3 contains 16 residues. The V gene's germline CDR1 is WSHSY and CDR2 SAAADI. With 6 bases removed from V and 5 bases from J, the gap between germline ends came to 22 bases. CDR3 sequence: CASRETHRLGTYGYTF. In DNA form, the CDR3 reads TGCGCCAGCAGAGAGACCCACAGGTTGGGGACGTATGGCTACACCTTC.

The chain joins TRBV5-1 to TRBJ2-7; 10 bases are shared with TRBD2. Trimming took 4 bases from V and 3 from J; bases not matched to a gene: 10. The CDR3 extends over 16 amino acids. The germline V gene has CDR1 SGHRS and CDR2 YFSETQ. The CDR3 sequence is CASSRNPAGGLYEQYF. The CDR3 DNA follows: TGCGCCAGCAGCCGGAATCCAGCGGGAGGGCTCTACGAGCAGTACTTC.

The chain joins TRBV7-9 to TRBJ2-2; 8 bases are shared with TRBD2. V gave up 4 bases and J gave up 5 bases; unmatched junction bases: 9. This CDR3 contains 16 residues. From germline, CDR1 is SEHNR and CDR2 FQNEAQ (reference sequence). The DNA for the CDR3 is TGTGCCAGCAGCTCCCAAGGACTAGCCGGGACCGGGGAGCTGTTTTTT. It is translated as CASSSQGLAGTGELFF.

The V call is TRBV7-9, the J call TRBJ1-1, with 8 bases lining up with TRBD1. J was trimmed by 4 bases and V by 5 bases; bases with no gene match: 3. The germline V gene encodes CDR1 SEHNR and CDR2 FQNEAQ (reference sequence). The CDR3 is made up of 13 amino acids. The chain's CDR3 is CASSIQGGTEAFF. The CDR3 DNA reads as TGTGCCAGCAGCATACAGGGGGGCACTGAAGCTTTCTTT.

DNA of the CDR3: TGTGCCTGGAGTCTCTCGGGACTGACCTACAATGAGCAGTTCTTC. Residues: CAWSLSGLTYNEQFF. The rearrangement links TRBV30 to TRBJ2-1; maybe TRBD2 (6 bases). Germline CDR1 GTSNPN, CDR2 SVGIG (reference sequence). CDR3 length: 15 amino acids. Trimming took 2 bases from V and 2 from J, leaving 13 bases between them.

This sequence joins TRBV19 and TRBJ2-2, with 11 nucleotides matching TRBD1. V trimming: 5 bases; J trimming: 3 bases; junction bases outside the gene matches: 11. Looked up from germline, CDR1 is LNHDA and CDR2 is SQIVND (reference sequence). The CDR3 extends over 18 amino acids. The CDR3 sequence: CASSLPIGQGAYTGELFF. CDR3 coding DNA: TGTGCCAGTAGTCTACCGATAGGACAGGGGGCATACACCGGGGAGCTGTTTTTT. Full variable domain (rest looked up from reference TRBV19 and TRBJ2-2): DGGITQSPKYLFRKEGQNVTLSCEQNLNHDAMYWYRQDPGQGLRLIYYSQIVNDFQKGDIAEGYSVSREKKESFPLTVTSAQKNPTAFYLCASSLPIGQGAYTGELFFGEGSRLTVL.

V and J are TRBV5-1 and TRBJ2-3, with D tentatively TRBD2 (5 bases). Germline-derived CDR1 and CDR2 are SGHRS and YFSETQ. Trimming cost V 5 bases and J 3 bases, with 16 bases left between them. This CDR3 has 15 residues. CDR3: CASRKEAGLTDTQYF. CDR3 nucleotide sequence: TGCGCCAGCAGGAAGGAGGCAGGTTTGACAGATACGCAGTATTTT. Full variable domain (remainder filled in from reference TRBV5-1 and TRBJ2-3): KAGVTQTPRYLIKTRGQQVTLSCSPISGHRSVSWYQQTPGQGLQFLFEYFSETQRNKGNFPGRFSGRQFSNSRSEMNVSTLELGDSALYLCASRKEAGLTDTQYFGPGTRLTVL.

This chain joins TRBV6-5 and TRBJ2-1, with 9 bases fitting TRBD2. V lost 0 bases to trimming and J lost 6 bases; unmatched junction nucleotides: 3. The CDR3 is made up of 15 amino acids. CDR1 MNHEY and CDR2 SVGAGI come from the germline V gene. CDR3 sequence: CASSYSGLAGNEQFF. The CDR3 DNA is TGTGCCAGCAGTTACTCGGGACTAGCCGGCAATGAGCAGTTCTTC.

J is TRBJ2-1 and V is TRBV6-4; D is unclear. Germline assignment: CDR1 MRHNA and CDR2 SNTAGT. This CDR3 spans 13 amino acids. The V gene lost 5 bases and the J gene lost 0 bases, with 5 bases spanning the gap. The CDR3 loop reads CASSKSSYNEQFF. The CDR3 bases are TGTGCCAGCAGTAAGAGCTCCTACAATGAGCAGTTCTTC.

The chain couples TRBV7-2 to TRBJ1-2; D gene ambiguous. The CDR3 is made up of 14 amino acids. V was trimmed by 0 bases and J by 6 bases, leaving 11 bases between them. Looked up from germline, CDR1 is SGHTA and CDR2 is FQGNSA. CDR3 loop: CASSLAWTPDGYTF. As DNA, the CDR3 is TGTGCCAGCAGCTTAGCGTGGACTCCGGATGGCTACACCTTC.

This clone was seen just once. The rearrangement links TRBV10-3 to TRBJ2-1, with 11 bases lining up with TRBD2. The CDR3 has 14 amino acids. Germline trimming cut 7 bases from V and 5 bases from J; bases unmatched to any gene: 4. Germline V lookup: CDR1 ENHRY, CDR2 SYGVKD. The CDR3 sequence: CAINVAGGHNEQFF. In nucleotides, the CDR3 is TGTGCCATCAACGTAGCGGGGGGGCACAATGAGCAGTTCTTC.

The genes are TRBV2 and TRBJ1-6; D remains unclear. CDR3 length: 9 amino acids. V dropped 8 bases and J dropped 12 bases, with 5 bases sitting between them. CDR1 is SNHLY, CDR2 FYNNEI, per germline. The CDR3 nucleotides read TGTGCCAGCGCTCGACCCCTCCACTTT. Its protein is CASARPLHF.

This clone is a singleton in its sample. The CDR3 DNA sequence: TGTGCCAGTAGTAGGGGTAGAAACAATGAGCAGTTCTTC. Translated: CASSRGRNNEQFF. The V and J genes are TRBV19 and TRBJ2-1; no definite D call. CDR3 size: 13 residues. The germline V gene encodes CDR1 LNHDA and CDR2 SQIVND (reference sequence). The V and J ends lost 4 bases and 5 bases respectively, with 9 bases between them.

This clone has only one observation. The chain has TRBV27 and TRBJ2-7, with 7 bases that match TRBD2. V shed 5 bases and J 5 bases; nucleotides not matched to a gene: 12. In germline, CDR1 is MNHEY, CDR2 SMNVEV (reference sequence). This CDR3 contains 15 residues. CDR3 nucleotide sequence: TGTGCCAGCAGTCCTAATTGGGCGGGAGAACACGAGCAGTACTTC. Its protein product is CASSPNWAGEHEQYF.

Here the CDR3 DNA reads TGTGCCAGCACCGAGGGAACGGGGGGACATCAGCCCCAGCATTTT. Translated, it gives CASTEGTGGHQPQHF. The chain combines TRBV6-6 with TRBJ1-5; D might be TRBD1 (5 bases). The V gene lost 7 bases and the J gene lost 5 bases, with 18 bases spanning the gap. The germline V gene has CDR1 MNHNY and CDR2 SVGAGI (reference sequence). This CDR3 region has 15 residues.

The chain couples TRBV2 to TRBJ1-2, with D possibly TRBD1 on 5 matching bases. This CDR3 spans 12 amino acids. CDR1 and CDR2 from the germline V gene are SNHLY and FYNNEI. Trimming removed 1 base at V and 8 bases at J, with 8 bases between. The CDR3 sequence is CASSEGWGGYTF. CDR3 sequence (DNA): TGTGCCAGCAGTGAAGGCTGGGGGGGCTACACCTTC.

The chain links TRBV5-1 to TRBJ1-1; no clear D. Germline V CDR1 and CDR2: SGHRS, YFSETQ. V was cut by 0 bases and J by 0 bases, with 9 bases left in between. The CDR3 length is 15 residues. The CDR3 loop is CASSLDPGLNTEAFF. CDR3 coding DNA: TGCGCCAGCAGCTTGGACCCAGGATTGAACACTGAAGCTTTCTTT.

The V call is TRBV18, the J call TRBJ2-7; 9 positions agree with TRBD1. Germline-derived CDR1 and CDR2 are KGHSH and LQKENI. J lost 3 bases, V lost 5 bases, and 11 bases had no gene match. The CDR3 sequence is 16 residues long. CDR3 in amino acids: CASSSSPTGGFYEQYF. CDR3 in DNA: TGTGCCAGCTCATCATCACCGACAGGGGGATTCTACGAGCAGTACTTC.

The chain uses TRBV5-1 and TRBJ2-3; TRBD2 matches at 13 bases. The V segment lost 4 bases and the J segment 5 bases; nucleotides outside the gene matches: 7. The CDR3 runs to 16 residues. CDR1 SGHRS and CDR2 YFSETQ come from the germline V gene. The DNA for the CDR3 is TGCGCCAGCAGCGCCGGGACTAGCGGGACTGTAGATACGCAGTATTTT. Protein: CASSAGTSGTVDTQYF.